This is a list of T cell receptor beta chains from one sample in a study of OX40 agonist ivuxolimab in advanced cancers. Sequencing was performed with immunoSEQ multiplex PCR; in TCRdb, only in-frame clones are kept and a portion is missing. This sample has tens of thousands of clones; more than 75% occur once, and the top ten carry around 16%. The sequenced sample was CD4+ or CD8+ T cells sorted from blood, obtained in a trial of the OX40 agonist ivuxolimab. The receptors were sampled from an adult with an advanced solid tumor such as melanoma, head and neck, liver or kidney cancer. The CDR3 runs from the conserved cysteine through the conserved F or W. Each record gives: V gene, CDR3 protein.

TRBV19,CASRWQGGNTGELFF
TRBV28,CASSSLPLSGTLFSPLHF
TRBV4-1,CASSQEQAYSNQPQHF
TRBV6-5,CASSRAGGMGETQYF
TRBV9,CASSVGGSGSFYEQYF
TRBV13,CASSFKEGRPPLHF
TRBV4-1,CASSQDRTTYNEQFF
TRBV6-5,CASSFSPSSYNEQFF
TRBV19,CASSVRFNTGELFF
TRBV7-2,CASSPLPKLRASNYGYTF
TRBV19,CASSSVRRETQYF
TRBV5-2,CASNGYREYETYGYTF
TRBV15,CATSATGARAGELFF
TRBV25-1,CASSGTGTGSNQPQHF
TRBV15,CATNQYGDSNQPQHF
TRBV6-5,CASRAKPTEAFF
TRBV7-9,CASSPPLDPYGYTF
TRBV5-1,CASSLDQGANYGYTF
TRBV6-4,CASSDSREGTGELFF
TRBV7-3,CASSLGGYKFF
TRBV4-3,CASSPGQGNYGYTF
TRBV7-2,CASSLAGKVWNTEAFF
TRBV5-1,CARLGGELFF
TRBV27,CASSLIRGGVSPLHF
TRBV7-6,CASSLYRNTYEQYF
TRBV4-3,CASSYHRGLGKNIQYF
TRBV7-9,CASSSGTGGFMNTEAFF
TRBV19,CASSRDSTYEQYF
TRBV19,CASSFRPLPYQPQHF
TRBV6-6,CASSPSNEKLFF
TRBV4-3,CASSQAIAGGPNTQYF
TRBV19,CASSIFGRAYTEAFF
TRBV28,CASRAVLGDQPQHF
TRBV4-3,CASSQTQGSIYNEQFF
TRBV7-2,CASSLSPYSNQPQHF
TRBV6-5,CASSYSSKGPRDEQFF
TRBV4-3,CASSRLGTANTEAFF
TRBV11-2,CASSHGAGGYEQYF
TRBV19,CASTPAGAGGYTF
TRBV5-4,CASRDSGNPLEQYF
TRBV5-6,CASSLAQGSYEQYF
TRBV7-9,CASSSPGLGETQYF
TRBV7-9,CASSNRRTGLAGELFF
TRBV7-7,CASSTFLGNEQYF
TRBV16,CASSRVAGQGEQYF
TRBV5-5,CASSPTGGGGYQPQHF
TRBV30,CAWTSAGGAPGQPQHF
TRBV15,CATRPDWRADTQYF
TRBV19,CASWTGTEAFF
TRBV11-3,CASSFSGGDTDTQYF
TRBV5-3,CARSFNGDEQFF
TRBV6-5,CASSYSGGQGTEAFF
TRBV19,CASSPGQGDYEQYF
TRBV5-1,CASSLVQGALNEQFF
TRBV7-2,CASSPNLPGQSSYEQYF
TRBV2,CASSERTGYGYTF
TRBV29-1,CSVECGDRVNTGELFF
TRBV30,CAWSVLAGKQETQYF
TRBV19,CASLQGMNTEAFF
TRBV9,CASSVKIANPSYNEQFF